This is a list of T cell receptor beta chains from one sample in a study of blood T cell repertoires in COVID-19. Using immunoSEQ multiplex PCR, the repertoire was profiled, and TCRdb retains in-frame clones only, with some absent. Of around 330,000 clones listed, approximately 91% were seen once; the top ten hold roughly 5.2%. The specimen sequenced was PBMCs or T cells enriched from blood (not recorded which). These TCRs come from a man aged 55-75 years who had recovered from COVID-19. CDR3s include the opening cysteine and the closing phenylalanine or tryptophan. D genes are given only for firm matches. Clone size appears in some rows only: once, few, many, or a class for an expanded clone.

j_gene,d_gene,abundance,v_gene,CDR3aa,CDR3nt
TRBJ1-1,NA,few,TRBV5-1,CASRIISRDTEAFF,TGCGCCAGCAGAATTATTTCCAGGGACACTGAAGCTTTCTTT
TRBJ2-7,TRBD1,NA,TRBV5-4,CASRSGTDPYEQYF,TGTGCCAGCAGGTCCGGGACAGACCCCTACGAGCAGTACTTC
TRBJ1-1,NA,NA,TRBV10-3,CAISELGQQNTEAFF,TGTGCCATCAGTGAACTAGGTCAACAGAACACTGAAGCTTTCTTT
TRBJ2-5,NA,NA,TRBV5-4,CASSLAGRKETQYF,TGTGCCAGCAGCTTGGCTGGTAGAAAAGAGACCCAGTACTTC
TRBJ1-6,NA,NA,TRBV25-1,CASSTGDSPLHF,TGTGCCAGTTCGACGGGGGATTCACCCCTCCACTTT
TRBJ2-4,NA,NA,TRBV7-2,CASSLYVLRSENIQYF,TGTGCCAGCAGCTTATATGTTCTGAGGTCCGAAAACATTCAGTACTTC
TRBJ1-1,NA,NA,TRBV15,CATSRERRNTEAFF,TGTGCCACCAGCAGAGAACGGAGGAACACTGAAGCTTTCTTT
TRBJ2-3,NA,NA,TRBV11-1,CASSLDSVSTDTQYF,TGTGCCAGCAGCTTAGATTCGGTTAGCACAGATACGCAGTATTTT
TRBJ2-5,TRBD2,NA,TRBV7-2,CASSLVRSSGRGETQYF,TGTGCCAGCAGCTTAGTCCGGAGTAGCGGGAGAGGAGAGACCCAGTACTTC
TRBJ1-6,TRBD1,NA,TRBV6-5,CASSRDRSTSPLHF,TGTGCCAGCAGCCGGGACAGATCGACCTCACCCCTCCACTTT
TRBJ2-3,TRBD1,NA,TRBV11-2,CASSRYRGGQGSFTQYF,TGTGCCAGCAGCCGCTATAGAGGAGGACAGGGGTCTTTTACGCAGTATTTT
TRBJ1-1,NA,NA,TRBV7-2,CASSLLGETEAFF,TGTGCCAGCAGCTTACTCGGGGAAACTGAAGCTTTCTTT
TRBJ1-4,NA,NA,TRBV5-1,CASSPGGGNEKLFF,TGCGCCAGCAGCCCCGGGGGGGGTAATGAAAAACTGTTTTTT
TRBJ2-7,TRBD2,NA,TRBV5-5,CASSLFPGREQYF,TGTGCCAGCAGCTTGTTTCCCGGGAGGGAGCAGTACTTC
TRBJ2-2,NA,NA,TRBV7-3,CASSFRQPNPGELFF,TGTGCCAGCAGCTTTAGACAACCAAACCCCGGGGAGCTGTTTTTT
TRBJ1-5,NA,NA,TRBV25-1,CASSEVTTGAQHF,TGTGCCAGCAGTGAGGTTACCACTGGAGCCCAGCATTTT
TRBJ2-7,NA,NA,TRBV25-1,CASSTGTPFEQYF,TGTGCCAGCAGCACCGGGACACCCTTCGAGCAGTACTTC
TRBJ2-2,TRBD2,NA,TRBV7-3,CASSFTRGSGRTGELFF,TGTGCCAGCAGCTTTACCCGGGGTAGCGGGAGGACCGGGGAGCTGTTTTTT
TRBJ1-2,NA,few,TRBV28,CASSGHVTEVYGYTF,TGTGCCAGCAGTGGACACGTAACCGAAGTCTATGGCTACACCTTC
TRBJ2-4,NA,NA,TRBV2,CASSELSEGNIQYF,TGTGCCAGCAGTGAGTTAAGCGAAGGAAACATTCAGTACTTC
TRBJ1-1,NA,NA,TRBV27,CASSYIGSMNTEAFF,TGTGCCAGCAGCTATATAGGGAGTATGAACACTGAAGCTTTCTTT
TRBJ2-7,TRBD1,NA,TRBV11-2,CASSADRVVSYEQYF,TGTGCCAGCAGTGCTGACAGGGTGGTTTCCTACGAGCAGTACTTC
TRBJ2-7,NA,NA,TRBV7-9,CASSEQGYEQYF,TGTGCCAGCAGCGAACAGGGTTACGAGCAGTACTTC
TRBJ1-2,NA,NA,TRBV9,CASSVEAGRGGYTF,TGTGCCAGCAGCGTAGAGGCAGGGAGGGGAGGCTACACCTTC
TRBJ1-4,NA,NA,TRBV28,CASSNQGGVREKLFF,TGTGCCAGCAGTAACCAGGGAGGTGTGCGCGAAAAACTGTTTTTT
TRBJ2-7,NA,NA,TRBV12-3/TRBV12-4,CASSRVDEQYF,TGTGCCAGCAGTAGAGTCGACGAGCAGTACTTC
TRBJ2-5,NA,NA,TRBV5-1,CASSFEETQYF,TGCGCCAGCAGCTTCGAAGAGACCCAGTACTTC
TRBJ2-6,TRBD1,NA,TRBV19,CASSTGQGSSGANVLTF,TGTGCCAGTAGTACGGGACAGGGGAGCTCTGGGGCCAACGTCCTGACTTTC
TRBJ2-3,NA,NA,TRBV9,CASSVEVRDTQYF,TGTGCCAGCAGCGTAGAGGTCAGGGATACGCAGTATTTT
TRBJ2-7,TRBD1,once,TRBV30,CAWGAGQGYEQYF,TGTGCCTGGGGGGCGGGACAGGGCTACGAGCAGTACTTC
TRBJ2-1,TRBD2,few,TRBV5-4,CASSSEAGLAGGRGLNEQFF,TGTGCCAGCAGCTCTGAGGCGGGACTAGCGGGAGGCCGGGGCCTCAATGAGCAGTTCTTC
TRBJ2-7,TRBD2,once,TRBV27,CASTRTSGRASLGAYEQYF,TGTGCCAGCACCCGGACTAGCGGGAGGGCCTCTCTAGGTGCATACGAGCAGTACTTC
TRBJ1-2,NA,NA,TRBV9,CASSVATGGYTF,TGTGCCAGCAGCGTAGCTACAGGAGGCTACACCTTC
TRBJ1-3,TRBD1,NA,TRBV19,CASTPYGTGLSGNTIYF,TGTGCCAGTACCCCGTACGGGACAGGGCTCTCTGGAAACACCATATATTTT
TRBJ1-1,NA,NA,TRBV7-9,CASSLEGDTEAFF,TGTGCCAGCAGCTTAGAGGGGGACACTGAAGCTTTCTTT
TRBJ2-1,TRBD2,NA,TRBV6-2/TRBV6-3,CASSPIIDRVGTSGTDNEQFF,TGTGCCAGCAGCCCCATAATCGACAGGGTAGGAACTAGCGGGACGGACAATGAGCAGTTCTTC
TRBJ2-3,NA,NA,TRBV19,CASSIMRTSTDTQYF,TGTGCCAGTAGTATAATGAGGACTAGCACAGATACGCAGTATTTT
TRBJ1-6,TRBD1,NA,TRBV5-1,CASSLVQGASSPLHF,TGCGCCAGCAGCTTGGTCCAGGGGGCTAGCTCACCCCTCCACTTT
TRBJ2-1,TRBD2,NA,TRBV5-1,CASSLALADSYNEQFF,TGCGCCAGCAGCTTGGCGCTAGCGGACTCCTACAATGAGCAGTTCTTC
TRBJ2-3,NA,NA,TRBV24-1,CATSDWSLTDTQYF,TGTGCCACCAGTGATTGGAGTTTAACCGATACGCAGTATTTT
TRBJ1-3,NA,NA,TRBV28,CASSLPGSPGNTIYF,TGTGCCAGCAGTTTACCGGGGTCCCCTGGAAACACCATATATTTT
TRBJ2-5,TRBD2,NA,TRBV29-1,CSVEAGGPAETQYF,TGCAGCGTTGAAGCGGGAGGGCCAGCGGAGACCCAGTACTTC
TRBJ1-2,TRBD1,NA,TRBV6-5,CASTIGTGAGYTF,TGTGCCAGCACGATAGGGACAGGGGCTGGCTACACCTTC
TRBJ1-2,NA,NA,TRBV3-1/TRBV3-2,CASSPWQNYGYTF,TGTGCCAGCAGCCCGTGGCAGAACTATGGCTACACCTTC
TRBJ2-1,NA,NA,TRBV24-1,CATSDLKGAYNEQFF,TGTGCCACCAGTGATTTGAAGGGGGCCTACAATGAGCAGTTCTTC
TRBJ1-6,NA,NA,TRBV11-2,CASSTTDSRNSPLHF,TGTGCCAGCAGCACGACCGACAGCAGGAATTCACCCCTCCACTTT
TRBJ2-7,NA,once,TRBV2,CASDRSYEQYF,TGTGCCAGCGATAGGAGCTACGAGCAGTACTTC
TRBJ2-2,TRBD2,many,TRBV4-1,CASSFPGLASRLDTGELFF,TGCGCCAGCAGCTTCCCGGGACTAGCGTCTAGATTGGACACCGGGGAGCTGTTTTTT
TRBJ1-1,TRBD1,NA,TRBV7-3,CASSLSGTGTEAFF,TGTGCCAGCAGCCTGAGCGGGACAGGGACTGAAGCTTTCTTT
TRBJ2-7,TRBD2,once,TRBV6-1,CASSDPGTNYEQYF,TGTGCCAGCAGTGATCCCGGGACTAACTACGAGCAGTACTTC
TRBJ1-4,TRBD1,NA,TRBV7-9,CASSPTGGDEKLFF,TGTGCCAGCAGCCCGACAGGGGGCGATGAAAAACTGTTTTTT
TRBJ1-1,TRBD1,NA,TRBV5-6,CASSPDRGMNTEAFF,TGTGCCAGCAGCCCGGACAGGGGGATGAACACTGAAGCTTTCTTT